This T cell receptor beta chain originates from a study of T cell clonotyping in hematopoietic cell transplantation listed by TCRdb under 2021. In the study overall: A total of some 140 blood samples were gathered in the study from 30 to 35 consecutive transplant recipients along with their related donors. Patients were recruited between 2015 and early 2017 and followed until late 2020 or death. Here is what the overall study found, with its caveats: The sample size was limited, and CD4 and CD8 repertoire contributions could not be separated because cells were not sorted. After transplant, TCR diversity in recipients dropped, and pathologically expanded clonotypes increased progressively from day 30 to day 180. Recipient repertoires showed only a small fraction of overlap with donor repertoires, and over 95% appeared de novo at the given depth. Broader posttransplant TCR repertoire diversity was predicted by donor and pretransplant recipient Inverse Simpson Index values.

A remark on this clone: This receptor's antigen is unknown. No much larger clone exists at a distance of one base, and base qualities are not known.

TCR beta CDR3 regions were amplified from genomic DNA with the immunoSEQ assay, a bias-controlled multiplex PCR using V- and J-specific primers. A second PCR step added a proprietary barcode and Illumina adapter sequences to the CDR3 amplicons. CDR3 libraries were sequenced on an Illumina MiSeq instrument. The paper's data handling went like this. Export and quality control were performed with immunoSEQ Analyzer 3.0, and downstream analyses were performed with R Bioconductor and Immunarch. Only productive rearrangements in the normalized downsampled data set went into calculating the repertoire metrics. In the normalized cohort, clonotypes with more than 5 templates were defined as pathologically expanded. Repertoire diversity was measured with the Inverse Simpson Index. The non-normalized data set was used for CMV-specificity analyses so that all clonotypes could be captured. Sourced from immuneACCESS, this table was stored by TCRdb with only in-frame sequences that have V and J called. A share of the clones is absent; for the studies checked, an unresolved V gene accounts for under half, and the remainder has no known explanation. Clone size and the V and J calls come from that table; the DNA yielded D and trimming. In this sample the table shows 5,500 to 7,500 clones, 95% to 96% of which occur a single time. The ten largest clones take up 0.45% of the sample.

The time point label for this specimen denotes: 30 days after allo-HCT. Recipient blood was collected about 28 days before transplant and at days 30, 100 and 180 after transplant. Using Nuclei Lysis Solution, genomic DNA was extracted from unfractionated peripheral blood mononuclear cells that were either fresh or cryopreserved. Here the sequenced sample was PBMCs, taken 30 days after allogeneic stem cell transplant. The origin of this receptor is a male patient aged 35-50 years who had an allogeneic stem cell transplant from a related donor, so the T cells may come from the graft donor. Some clones in this sample may be carry-over from other donors' samples.

The DNA sequence reads TGTGCCTGGAGGTGGGGGAAAGGCTATGGCTACACCTTC. It translates to CAWRWGKGYGYTF. The V gene is TRBV30 and the J gene is TRBJ1-2, with a tentative D gene TRBD1 over 5 matching bases. From the germline V gene (reference sequence), CDR1 is GTSNPN and CDR2 is SVGIG. The trim is 3 bases for V and 4 bases for J, with a gap of 12 bases between the germline ends. The CDR3 runs 13 residues from the cysteine to the phenylalanine. The entry retains the CDR3 DNA only, 39 bases that are in frame from base 1.